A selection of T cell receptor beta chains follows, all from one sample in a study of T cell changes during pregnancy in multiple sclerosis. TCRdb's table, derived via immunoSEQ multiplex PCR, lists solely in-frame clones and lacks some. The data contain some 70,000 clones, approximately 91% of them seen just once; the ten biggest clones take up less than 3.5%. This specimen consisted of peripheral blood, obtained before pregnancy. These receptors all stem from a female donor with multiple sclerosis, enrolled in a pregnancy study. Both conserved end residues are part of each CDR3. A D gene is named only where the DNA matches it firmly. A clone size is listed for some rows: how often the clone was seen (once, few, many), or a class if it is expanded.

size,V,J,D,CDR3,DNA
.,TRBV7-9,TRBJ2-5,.,CASSPAKGGETQYF,TGTGCCAGCAGCCCAGCCAAGGGCGGGGAGACCCAGTACTTC
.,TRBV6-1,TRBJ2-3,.,CASSESAGPDTQYF,TGTGCCAGCAGTGAATCGGCAGGGCCAGATACGCAGTATTTT
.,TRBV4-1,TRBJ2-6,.,CASDQGSGANVLTF,TGCGCCAGCGACCAGGGCTCTGGGGCCAACGTCCTGACTTTC
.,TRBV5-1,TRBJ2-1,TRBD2,CASSYLAGNEQFF,TGCGCCAGCAGCTATCTAGCGGGCAATGAGCAGTTCTTC
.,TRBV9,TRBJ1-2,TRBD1,CASSTRDRGGYTF,TGTGCCAGCAGCACCCGGGACAGAGGTGGCTACACCTTC
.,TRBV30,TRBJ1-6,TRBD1,CAWGTANNSPLHF,TGTGCCTGGGGGACAGCTAATAATTCACCCCTCCACTTT
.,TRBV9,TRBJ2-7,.,CASSVDPGGGYEQYF,TGTGCCAGCAGCGTAGATCCCGGGGGAGGCTACGAGCAGTACTTC
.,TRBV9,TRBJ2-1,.,CASSVDRGIYNEQFF,TGTGCCAGCAGCGTAGATAGAGGGATCTACAATGAGCAGTTCTTC
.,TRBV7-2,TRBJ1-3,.,CASSLSAGNGNTIYF,TGTGCCAGCAGCTTAAGCGCAGGGAATGGAAACACCATATATTTT
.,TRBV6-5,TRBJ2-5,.,CASSYRGETQYF,TGTGCCAGCAGTTACAGGGGGGAGACCCAGTACTTC
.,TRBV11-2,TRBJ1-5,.,CASSLVPDQPQHF,TGTGCCAGCAGCTTAGTTCCGGATCAGCCCCAGCATTTT
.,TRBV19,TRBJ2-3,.,CASSIARVGDTQYF,TGTGCCAGTAGTATAGCCAGGGTCGGAGATACGCAGTATTTT
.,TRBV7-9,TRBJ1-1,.,CASLPARDTEAFF,TGTGCCAGCCTACCCGCCCGGGACACTGAAGCTTTCTTT
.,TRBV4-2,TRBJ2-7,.,CASSQDRRGSYEQYF,TGTGCCAGCAGCCAAGATCGCCGGGGATCCTACGAGCAGTACTTC
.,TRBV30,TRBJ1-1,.,CAWSVLLPAEAFF,TGTGCCTGGAGTGTACTCCTTCCGGCTGAAGCTTTCTTT
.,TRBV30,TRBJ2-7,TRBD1,CAWSGSWTGQSYEQYF,TGTGCCTGGAGTGGATCCTGGACAGGTCAATCCTACGAGCAGTACTTC
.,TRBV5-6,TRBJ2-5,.,CASSLGRVQETQYF,TGTGCCAGCAGCTTGGGCCGGGTCCAAGAGACCCAGTACTTC
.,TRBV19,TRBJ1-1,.,CASMLWPNTEAFF,TGTGCCAGTATGCTGTGGCCTAACACTGAAGCTTTCTTT
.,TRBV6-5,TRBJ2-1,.,CASSYLEGLDEQFF,TGTGCCAGCAGTTACTTGGAGGGATTGGATGAGCAGTTCTTC
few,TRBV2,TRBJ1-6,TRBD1,CASSEWTGGDSPLHF,TGTGCCAGCAGTGAATGGACAGGGGGTGATTCACCCCTCCACTTT
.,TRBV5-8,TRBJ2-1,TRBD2,CASSLVIESGVRDEQFF,TGTGCCAGCAGCTTGGTAATCGAAAGCGGGGTTAGGGATGAGCAGTTCTTC
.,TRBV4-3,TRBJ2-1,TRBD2,CASSHRSGGDEQFF,TGCGCCAGCAGCCACCGTAGCGGGGGCGATGAGCAGTTCTTC
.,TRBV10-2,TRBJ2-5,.,CASSDRRETQYF,TGCGCCAGCAGTGATCGGAGAGAGACCCAGTACTTC
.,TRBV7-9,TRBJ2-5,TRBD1,CASSRDREVGTQYF,TGTGCCAGCAGCCGGGACAGGGAGGTCGGGACCCAGTACTTC
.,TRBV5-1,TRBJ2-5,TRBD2,CASSRAGGTQETQYF,TGCGCCAGCAGCCGTGCGGGGGGTACTCAAGAGACCCAGTACTTC
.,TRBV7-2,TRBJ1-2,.,CASSLDPLAANYGYTF,TGTGCCAGCAGCTTAGACCCCCTTGCAGCTAACTATGGCTACACCTTC
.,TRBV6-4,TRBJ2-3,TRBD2,CASSDLPGTSGTDTQYF,TGTGCCAGCAGTGACCTTCCGGGGACTAGCGGCACAGATACGCAGTATTTT
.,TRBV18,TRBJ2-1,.,CASSPPSRDEQFF,TGTGCCAGCTCACCACCGAGCAGGGATGAGCAGTTCTTC
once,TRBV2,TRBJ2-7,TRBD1,CASSVGQGVREQYF,TGTGCCAGCAGCGTGGGACAGGGGGTGAGGGAGCAGTACTTC
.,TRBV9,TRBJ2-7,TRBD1,CASSPRDRPEQYF,TGTGCCAGCAGCCCCCGGGACAGACCAGAGCAGTACTTC
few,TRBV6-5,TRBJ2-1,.,CASSYDPSRNEQFF,TGTGCCAGCAGTTACGACCCCTCTAGAAATGAGCAGTTCTTC
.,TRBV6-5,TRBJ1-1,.,CASSYRVKGTEAFF,TGTGCCAGCAGTTACCGCGTAAAGGGGACTGAAGCTTTCTTT
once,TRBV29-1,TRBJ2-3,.,CSVKTVNTDTQYF,TGCAGCGTAAAGACAGTGAACACAGATACGCAGTATTTT
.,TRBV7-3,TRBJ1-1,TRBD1,CASSPGTGIVTEAFF,TGTGCCAGCAGTCCCGGGACAGGGATTGTCACTGAAGCTTTCTTT
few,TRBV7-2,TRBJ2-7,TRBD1,CASSPMIGTGREQYF,TGTGCCAGCAGCCCCATGATCGGGACAGGGCGCGAGCAGTACTTC
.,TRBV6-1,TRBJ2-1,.,CASNREYNEQFF,TGTGCCAGCAATCGGGAATACAATGAGCAGTTCTTC
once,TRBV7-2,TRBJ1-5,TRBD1,CASSLGQGDQPQHF,TGTGCCAGCAGCCTTGGACAGGGGGATCAGCCCCAGCATTTT
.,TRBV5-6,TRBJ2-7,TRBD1,CASKSTGGLYEQYF,TGTGCCAGCAAGTCGACAGGGGGCTTGTACGAGCAGTACTTC
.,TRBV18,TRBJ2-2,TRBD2,CASSPSRPAGASGELFF,TGTGCCAGCTCACCATCGAGGCCAGCGGGGGCGTCCGGGGAGCTGTTTTTT
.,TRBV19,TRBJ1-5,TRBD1,CASQGQGRSHSNQPQHF,TGTGCCAGTCAGGGACAGGGGAGGTCCCATAGCAATCAGCCCCAGCATTTT
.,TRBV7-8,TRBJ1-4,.,CASSLLEQVDEKLFF,TGTGCCAGCAGCTTACTCGAACAGGTGGATGAAAAACTGTTTTTT
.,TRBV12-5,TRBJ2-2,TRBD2,CASGYPQGLAGQTGELFF,TGTGCTAGTGGTTACCCTCAGGGGCTAGCGGGGCAAACCGGGGAGCTGTTTTTT
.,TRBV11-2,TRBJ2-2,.,CASSLGRGIDLTGELFF,TGTGCCAGCAGCCTAGGCCGAGGCATTGATTTGACCGGGGAGCTGTTTTTT
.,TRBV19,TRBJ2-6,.,CASSIIRGAPFLSGANVLTF,TGTGCCAGTAGTATAATTCGGGGGGCACCCTTCCTCTCTGGGGCCAACGTCCTGACTTTC
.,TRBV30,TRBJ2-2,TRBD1,CACDPGQGNAGELFF,TGTGCCTGTGATCCGGGACAGGGCAACGCCGGGGAGCTGTTTTTT
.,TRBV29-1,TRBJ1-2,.,CSVAQGSYTF,TGCAGCGTTGCCCAGGGAAGCTACACCTTC
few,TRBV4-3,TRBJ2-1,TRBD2,CASSHVSTSGEQFF,TGCGCCAGCAGCCATGTTTCGACTAGCGGTGAGCAGTTCTTC
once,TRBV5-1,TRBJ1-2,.,CASSLGSGSGYTF,TGCGCCAGCAGCTTGGGGAGTGGGTCTGGCTACACCTTC